This TCR beta chain appears in the sequencing data of a study of blood T cell repertoires in COVID-19. Study-level information: Specimens from acute and convalescent COVID-19 originated in the United States, Italy and Spain.

The CDR3 runs 16 residues. J lost 2 bases, V lost 5 bases, and 10 bases had no gene match. Germline-derived CDR1 and CDR2 are LNHDA and SQIVND (reference sequence). The method was immunoSEQ multiplex PCR; TCRdb's version includes in-frame clones alone and lacks a portion of them. Of some 130,000 clones in the sample, 88% are singletons; the top ten hold under 13%. This TCR was recovered from a man aged 50 to 60 with acute or convalescent COVID-19. The sequenced material came from peripheral blood. This chain uses TRBV19 with TRBJ1-1; 8 bases map to TRBD1. Here the CDR3 reads CASSPRLGQGNTEAFF. For the CDR3, the DNA is TGTGCCAGTAGTCCCCGCCTCGGACAGGGAAACACTGAAGCTTTCTTT. Looking up the rest from reference TRBV19 and TRBJ1-1 gives the full variable domain: DGGITQSPKYLFRKEGQNVTLSCEQNLNHDAMYWYRQDPGQGLRLIYYSQIVNDFQKGDIAEGYSVSREKKESFPLTVTSAQKNPTAFYLCASSPRLGQGNTEAFFGQGTRLTVV.